These 7 T cell receptor beta chains were all obtained from the same sample, sequenced in a study of shared clonotypes between healthy human individuals. Data came from immunoSEQ multiplex PCR; TCRdb stores just in-frame clones and leaves some out. Among roughly 2.1 million clones listed, about 93% were seen once. Naive CD8 cells were CD45RO-negative, positively selected for CCR7, excluding terminally differentiated effector memory CD45RA+ cells. The sample consisted of naive CD8+ T cells from PBMCs. The receptors were gathered from a man between 18 and 35 years old in good health. Some clones in this sample may be carry-over from other donors' samples.

V is TRBV7-7 and J is TRBJ2-5; 11 bases are a match to TRBD1. The CDR3 covers 15 residues. V lost 3 bases, J lost 4 bases, and 4 bases stayed unmatched. The germline CDR1 and CDR2 sequences are SSHAT and FNYEAQ (reference sequence). As DNA, the CDR3 is TGTGCCAGCAGCTTTGGACAGGGGGCGGGAGAGACCCAGTACTTC. It specifies CASSFGQGAGETQYF.

The rearrangement joins TRBV9 to TRBJ2-1; TRBD2 aligns across 8 bases. The CDR3 extends over 15 amino acids. Germline V gene lookup returns CDR1 SGDLS and CDR2 YYNGEE. V lost 4 bases, J lost 6 bases, and 9 bases stayed unmatched. CDR3 sequence: CASSPSGTRGNEQFF. The DNA for the CDR3 is TGTGCCAGCAGCCCGTCGGGGACTAGGGGCAATGAGCAGTTCTTC.

The chain has TRBV4-1 and TRBJ2-7, with D unresolved. CDR1 and CDR2 (germline): MGHRA, YSYEKL. Between the trimmed V and J ends, which lost 2 bases and 3 bases, there was a span of 17 bases. The CDR3 is 16 amino acids. The CDR3 DNA reads as TGCGCCAGCAGCCAATCGTCCCGTGAAATGGTCTACGAGCAGTACTTC. This codes for CASSQSSREMVYEQYF.

This rearrangement joins TRBV28 to TRBJ2-6; maybe TRBD1 (5 bases). The CDR3 loop spans 14 amino acids. Germline CDR1 reads MDHEN; CDR2 reads SYDVKM. V lost 6 bases, J lost 2 bases, and 8 bases lay in between. Here the CDR3 DNA reads TGTGCCAGCAGACAGGTTCCTGGGGCCAACGTCCTGACTTTC. Translating it yields CASRQVPGANVLTF.

The table lists this clone with a count of one. V gene TRBV9 combines with J gene TRBJ2-1; tentatively, D is TRBD2 (6 bases). Germline-derived CDR1 and CDR2 are SGDLS and YYNGEE. V was clipped by 2 bases and J by 4 bases, with 16 bases between them. The CDR3 has 16 amino acids. The CDR3 is CASSVSRLARYNEQFF. In nucleotides, the CDR3 is TGTGCCAGCAGCGTCTCAAGGCTAGCGCGTTACAATGAGCAGTTCTTC.

The chain has TRBV10-1 and TRBJ2-3; D is ambiguous. Trimming took 0 bases from V and 2 from J, leaving 9 bases between them. CDR1 WNHNN and CDR2 SYGVQD come from the germline V gene (reference sequence). The CDR3 extends over 15 amino acids. Written as DNA, the CDR3 is TGCGCCAGCAGTGAGTCTCGACTTCACACAGATACGCAGTATTTT. Translation gives CASSESRLHTDTQYF.

This clone was detected only once. This chain links TRBV7-8 with TRBJ1-2; the match to TRBD1 covers 10 bases. V shed 5 bases and J 1 base; nucleotides not matched to a gene: 7. The CDR3 is 16 residues long. The germline gives CDR1 SGHVS, CDR2 FQNEAQ. The CDR3 protein is CASSLTGTGVNYGYTF. CDR3 DNA: TGTGCCAGCAGCCTCACGGGGACAGGGGTTAACTATGGCTACACCTTC.